The clone carrying this T cell receptor (beta chain) was seen many times. The antigen is not known. Researchers took RNA transcripts and amplified TCR beta CDR3 regions from them. The authors performed first-round RT-PCR with HTBI primers and then a second-round multiplex PCR. TCRdb re-called the multiplex PCR reads with MiXCR, one entry per CDR3 protein. The table has around 1.1 million distinct CDR3 sequences, 35% to 45% seen once. These data come from a study of Graves' ophthalmopathy and Graves' hyperthyroidism. Germline V CDR1 and CDR2: SEHNR, FQNEAQ (reference sequence). Trimming shortened V by 5 bases and J by 2 bases, and 16 bases separated the two germline ends. CDR3 length equals 15 residues. The study's findings and limits: Blood also held most thyroid clonotypes expanded above 0.001 frequency.

The material sequenced was peripheral blood or thyroid tissue (not recorded which). The gene calls are TRBV7-9 and TRBJ2-7; unclear D gene. The TCR sequence derives from an adult man with Graves' hyperthyroidism. CDR3 sequence (DNA): TGTGCCAGCAGCCCCACCGTAACGGGCGCCTACGAGCAGTACTTC. Its translation is CASSPTVTGAYEQYF.